This TCR beta chain was obtained from a study of human T cells and chemical hapten exposure (dated by TCRdb to the early 2020s). Turning to the overall study: For sensitization, 2% DPC in acetone was applied to an approximately 2 cm by approximately 2 cm area of upper inner arm skin. Blood for TCR sequencing was provided by twenty-nine alopecia patients at one to four time points (pre-sensitization, 2, 6 and 24 weeks). Patch testing on the upper back used Finn chambers containing 0.01% DPC, with scoring done after 6 days according to International Contact Dermatitis Research Group standards. This study followed changes in the peripheral blood TCR repertoire in vivo during primary and secondary sensitization of alopecia patients to the hapten diphenylcyclopropenone (DPC). Libraries were pooled for sequencing, and per-sample TCR yields varied mainly because of small differences in library volumes within the pool. Weekly therapeutic DPC doses were additionally applied to the scalp of patients throughout the roughly 25-week study period. The mostly female patient cohort included alopecia areata with under or over 50% scalp involvement, alopecia totalis and alopecia universalis. Blood samples were taken from patients before sensitization (week 0) and at 2, 6 and about 24 weeks after DPC sensitization. Results the study describes overall, beyond this receptor: After repeated subsampling, changes were observed in the strength of the expansion versus patch-test correlation and in the threshold at which the correlation became significant. Because all patients had alopecia, a presumed autoimmune disease, the immune response of the patients might differ from that of healthy individuals. DPC sensitization did not change how many TCRs were above 1 in 1000 frequency, and no evidence was found of alterations in global repertoire structure. Expanded TCRs formed significantly more large CDR3 similarity clusters than pre-sensitization or healthy control sets, consistent with antigen-driven responses. The number of PT1 expanded TCRs positively correlated with patch test score, significant at thresholds 8, 16 and 32 but not 4.

From a lookup of the germline V gene, CDR1 and CDR2 are MDHEN and SYDVKM. V is shortened by 7 bases, J by 10 bases, and the region joining them spans 17 bases. The CDR3, from cysteine to phenylalanine, totals 14 residues. Only CDR3 DNA is held: 42 bases, read in frame from base 1. Library preparation was by RACE. TCRdb names NextSeq 500 as the instrument used. During library preparation, unique molecular identifiers were attached to individual cDNA molecules so that TCRs could be counted quantitatively and reproducibly. From each blood RNA sample, both TCR alpha and TCR beta chains were sequenced. For the original study's pipeline: A median of roughly 100,000 TCRs per sample was observed, with a range of 23,224 to 690,600. V, J and CDR3 annotation of the TCR reads was carried out using the Decombinator software suite. For the PS versus PT1 abundance plots, all samples were subsampled to the same number of TCRs (28,000). TCRs were defined as expanded if absent before sensitization and observed at least eight times at the 2-week time point. TCRdb reprocessed the public reads (quality trimming at Q25 with fastp, clone calling with MiXCR) and kept in-frame beta chains. Entries that share a CDR3 protein sequence are merged under the most common genes and DNA. The V and J calls, along with clone size, are taken from TCRdb and not from the paper's own processing. This sample comprises some 91,000 distinct CDR3 sequences, 25% to 35% of them detected only once. Around 10% of the sample rests with the top ten.

Worth noting for this clonotype: Its recognized antigen is unknown. Base qualities are missing; no much larger clone stands one base away.

The time point label, read with the paper, signifies: patch test 3, about 24 weeks after DPC sensitization. Explained via the paper, the treatment or condition label denotes: therapeutic diphenylcyclopropenone sensitization with weekly scalp DPC. At every patch-test visit, the blood draw took place before the patch test was put on. Patients were considered eligible if aged 18 to 70, diagnosed with alopecia and deemed suitable for DPC therapy, and patients were excluded if pregnant. Total RNA was extracted from unfractionated whole blood collected in Tempus Blood RNA tubes. The receptor was isolated from a middle-aged man with alopecia areata. Some clones in this sample may be carry-over from other donors' samples. Sequenced material: whole blood, taken in connection with sensitization to the hapten diphenylcyclopropenone (DPC). This receptor chain uses TRBV28 and TRBJ1-6, and perhaps TRBD1 as D gene, on 5 matching bases. The sequenced DNA is TGTGCCAGCATCCCTTCAGGGTGGGGATCACCCCTCCACTTT. This yields the protein CASIPSGWGSPLHF.